What follows describes a single TCR beta chain. This clone was counted once. The specificity of this receptor is unknown. No much larger clone exists at a distance of one base, and base qualities are not known. These data belong to a study of blood T cell repertoires in COVID-19 (dated by TCRdb to about 2020). In terms of the full investigation: Samples from collaborators originated in the United States, Italy and Spain and spanned both the acute and convalescent phases of COVID-19. Subjects who had been exposed to COVID-19, were actively infected with it, or had recovered from it provided the deeply sampled blood TCRbeta repertoires that made up the dataset. The sample metadata nearly always contained a de-identified subject ID, COVID-19 status, age in years and sex. Samples were obtained from the ongoing ImmuneRACE study (first 160 participants) and from some 1,200 subjects provided by 6 global collaborators. The repertoires were released in a freely available public database intended as a resource for research on the immune response to SARS-CoV-2. The material from the prospective study consisted of cDNA or gDNA derived from T cells, B-cell-depleted T cells, or PBMCs. Where HLA class I and class II types were available, the types were taken from metadata supplied by the sample provider, not from assay-based typing.

The collaborating institutions used their own protocols to collect whole blood in K2EDTA tubes. For TCRbeta analysis, collaborator samples were shipped as frozen whole blood, as isolated PBMCs, or as DNA extracted from either sample type. Study-level results and caveats: The quantity of clinical and demographic metadata differed by source and by participant and was supplied without curation.

TCRbeta CDR3 regions were amplified from genomic DNA using the immunoSEQ Assay, a bias-controlled multiplex PCR. In the source study's methods: Within the assay, amplification of reference gene primers was used to estimate how many nucleated cells each sample contained. To quantify the absolute abundance of each unique TCRbeta CDR3 rearrangement, sequence reads were collapsed and filtered. For each sample, productive Simpson clonality was calculated by taking the square root of Simpson's diversity index across productive rearrangements. In TCRdb, the immuneACCESS table is reduced to in-frame sequences with V and J assigned. These tables do not hold every clone; where another copy was compared, an unresolved V gene accounts for under half, and the others remain unexplained. The DNA gave D and trimming, while V, J and clone size come from that table. This sample holds 150,000 to 200,000 clones; roughly nine tenths were observed only once. Together, the top ten hold 15% to 20% of the sample.

The TCR comes from a man between 60 and 75 years old with active or convalescent COVID-19. Material for sequencing was peripheral blood.

The CDR3 protein is CASSKERGSSQNIQYF. The DNA is as follows: TGTGCCAGTAGTAAGGAGCGGGGATCGTCACAAAACATTCAGTACTTC. In this chain, TRBV19 is recombined with TRBJ2-4, with 7 bases in between that match TRBD2. The germline V gene (reference sequence) provides CDR1 LNHDA and CDR2 SQIVND. Inclusive of the bounding cysteine and phenylalanine, the CDR3 is 16 residues long. CDR3 DNA is the only sequence kept; it has 48 bases, read in frame from the first base. Trimming removed 4 bases from V and 5 bases from J; the gene matches leave 11 bases unexplained.